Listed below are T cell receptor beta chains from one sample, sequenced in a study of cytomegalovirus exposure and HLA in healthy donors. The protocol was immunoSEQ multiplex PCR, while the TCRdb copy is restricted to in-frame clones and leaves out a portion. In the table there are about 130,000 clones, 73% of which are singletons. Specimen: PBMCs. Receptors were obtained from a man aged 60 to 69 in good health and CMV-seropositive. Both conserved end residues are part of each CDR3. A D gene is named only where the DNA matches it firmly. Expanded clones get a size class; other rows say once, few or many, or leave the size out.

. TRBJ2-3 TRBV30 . CAWRTRSDTQYF TGTGCCTGGAGAACTAGGTCAGATACGCAGTATTTT
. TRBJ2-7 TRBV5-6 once CASSFLDSLGGDEQYF TGTGCCAGCAGCTTCTTAGACAGCCTGGGAGGCGACGAGCAGTACTTC
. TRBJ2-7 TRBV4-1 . CASSLSDGEAYEQYF TGCGCCAGCAGCCTTTCGGACGGGGAAGCCTACGAGCAGTACTTC
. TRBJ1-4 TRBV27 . CASTTGGNEKLFF TGTGCCAGCACAACGGGTGGTAATGAAAAACTGTTTTTT
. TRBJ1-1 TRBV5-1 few CASSFLFWAGTEAFF TGCGCCAGCAGCTTTTTATTTTGGGCGGGCACTGAAGCTTTCTTT
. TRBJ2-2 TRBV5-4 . CASSLDSTGELFF TGTGCCAGCAGCTTGGACTCCACCGGGGAGCTGTTTTTT
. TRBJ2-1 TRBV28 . CASSPWDTPEDEQFF TGTGCCAGCAGCCCTTGGGACACCCCTGAGGATGAGCAGTTCTTC
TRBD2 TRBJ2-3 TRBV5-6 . CASSLGSGGAVTQYF TGTGCCAGCAGCTTGGGAAGCGGGGGGGCAGTTACGCAGTATTTT
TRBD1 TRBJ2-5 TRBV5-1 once CASTSNIRQGEETQYF TGCGCCAGCACTTCAAATATTAGACAGGGTGAAGAGACCCAGTACTTC
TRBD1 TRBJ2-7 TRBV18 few CASSPQGAEQYF TGTGCCAGCTCACCCCAGGGGGCCGAGCAGTACTTC
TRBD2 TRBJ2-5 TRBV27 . CASSFGAGGTQYF TGTGCCAGCAGTTTCGGAGCGGGGGGGACCCAGTACTTC
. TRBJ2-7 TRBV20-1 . CSATSWYEQYF TGCAGTGCCACTAGCTGGTACGAGCAGTACTTC
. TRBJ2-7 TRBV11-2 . CASSLDQISSFYEQYF TGTGCCAGCAGCTTAGATCAGATCTCTTCTTTCTACGAGCAGTACTTC
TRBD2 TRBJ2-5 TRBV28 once CASTSLAGVETQYF TGTGCCAGCACCTCGCTAGCGGGGGTTGAGACCCAGTACTTC
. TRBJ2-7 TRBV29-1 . CSVEGPIAPYEQYF TGCAGCGTTGAGGGGCCTATAGCCCCCTACGAGCAGTACTTC
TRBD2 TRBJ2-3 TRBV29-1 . CSVSGLGSTDTQYF TGCAGCGTTTCGGGACTAGGGAGCACAGATACGCAGTATTTT
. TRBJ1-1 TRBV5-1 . CASSLTIGSAEAFF TGCGCCAGCAGCTTGACGATTGGGAGCGCTGAAGCTTTCTTT
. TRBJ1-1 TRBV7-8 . CASSFTGSWKNTEAFF TGTGCCAGCAGCTTCACGGGGTCCTGGAAGAACACTGAAGCTTTCTTT
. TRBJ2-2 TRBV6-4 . CASSATGIGTGELFF TGTGCCAGCAGCGCAACAGGGATAGGGACCGGGGAGCTGTTTTTT
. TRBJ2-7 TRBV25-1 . CASSGRQAYEQYF TGTGCCAGCAGTGGAAGGCAGGCCTACGAGCAGTACTTC
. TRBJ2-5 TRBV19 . CASSIDSTGLETQYF TGTGCCAGTAGTATAGATTCAACCGGGTTGGAGACCCAGTACTTC
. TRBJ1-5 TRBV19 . CASSRRGGSQPQHF TGTGCCAGTAGCCGTCGGGGTGGGTCTCAGCCCCAGCATTTT